The 25 T cell receptor beta chains presented below share a single source sample, sequenced in a study of shared clonotypes between healthy human individuals. CD45RO-negative, CCR7-positively selected cells formed the naive CD8 fraction, excluding terminally differentiated effector memory CD45RA+ cells. The assay was immunoSEQ multiplex PCR, and TCRdb's table has in-frame clones only and misses some. This sample has about 2 million clones, with over 85% found just once. Sequencing was done on a sample of naive CD8+ T cells sorted from blood. The receptors derive from a man aged 18 to 35 in good health.

The chain carries TRBV4-1 and TRBJ2-7, with D maybe TRBD1 (5 bases). The CDR3 consists of 13 residues. V gave up 1 base and J gave up 7 bases, with 11 bases separating them. Per the germline V gene, CDR1 is MGHRA and CDR2 is YSYEKL. The CDR3 DNA is TGCGCCAGCAGCCAAGGGGGCCTTGGGGAGCAGTACTTC. Amino acid sequence: CASSQGGLGEQYF.

The chain links TRBV7-3 to TRBJ2-6, with D perhaps TRBD1 (6 bases). The germline V and J ends were trimmed by 5 bases and 4 bases, with 21 bases remaining between them. Germline V gene lookup returns CDR1 SGHTA and CDR2 FQGTGA. This CDR3 region has 18 residues. Here the CDR3 reads CASSDRIRTARGANVLTF. In nucleotides, the CDR3 is TGTGCCAGCAGCGATCGGATCAGGACAGCTCGAGGGGCCAACGTCCTGACTTTC.

The chain links TRBV7-3 to TRBJ2-5; TRBD1 aligns across 8 bases. Germline loops: CDR1 SGHTA, CDR2 FQGTGA. The CDR3 has 14 amino acids. Germline trimming cut 4 bases from V and 1 base from J; bases unmatched to any gene: 2. CDR3 residues: CASSSTGGQETQYF. CDR3 in DNA: TGTGCCAGCAGCTCTACAGGGGGCCAAGAGACCCAGTACTTC. The whole variable domain, filled in from reference TRBV7-3 and TRBJ2-5, reads GAGVSQTPSNKVTEKGKYVELRCDPISGHTALYWYRQSLGQGPEFLIYFQGTGAADDSGLPNDRFFAVRPEGSVSTLKIQRTERGDSAVYLCASSSTGGQETQYFGPGTRLLVL.

The chain links TRBV27 to TRBJ2-3, with D possibly matching TRBD2 (5 bases). The CDR3 has 14 amino acids. Germline V lookup: CDR1 MNHEY, CDR2 SMNVEV (reference sequence). The germline V and J ends were trimmed by 4 bases and 6 bases, with 14 bases remaining between them. In nucleotides, the CDR3 is TGTGCCAGCAGTTCCACCGGACTGACGGATACGCAGTATTTT. This codes for CASSSTGLTDTQYF.

The V and J genes are TRBV5-6 and TRBJ2-7, with a tentative D call TRBD1 (6 bases). CDR3 length: 13 residues. Trimming removed 5 bases from V and 2 bases from J, with 11 bases in between. Germline CDR1 is SGHDT and CDR2 is YYEEEE. The CDR3: CASRETGTYEQYF. The CDR3 nucleotides read TGTGCCAGCAGGGAAACAGGGACCTACGAGCAGTACTTC.

The genes are TRBV28 and TRBJ1-4; unclear D gene. Germline V lookup: CDR1 MDHEN, CDR2 SYDVKM. The CDR3 sequence is 15 residues long. Trimming removed 6 bases at V and 0 bases at J, with 11 bases between. The CDR3 bases are TGTGCCAGCAGCCCCATGGAGGCAACTAATGAAAAACTGTTTTTT. This encodes CASSPMEATNEKLFF.

The V call is TRBV7-8, the J call TRBJ2-7, with D possibly TRBD2 on 6 matching bases. CDR1 and CDR2 (germline): SGHVS, FQNEAQ. V dropped 5 bases and J dropped 3 bases, with 11 bases sitting between them. This CDR3 comprises 13 residues. CDR3 nucleotides: TGTGCCAGCAGCAAGAGCGGGCGCTACGAGCAGTACTTC. Residues: CASSKSGRYEQYF.

The rearrangement uses TRBV27 and TRBJ2-7; possibly TRBD1 for D (6 bases). Trimming took off 6 bases at V and 1 base at J, with 16 bases between the two ends. Germline CDR1 is MNHEY and CDR2 is SMNVEV (reference sequence). The CDR3 is 15 amino acids. CDR3 sequence (DNA): TGTGCCAGCAGCCCAAGGGGGACACCTTCCTACGAGCAGTACTTC. Amino acids: CASSPRGTPSYEQYF.

The chain joins TRBV28 to TRBJ2-2, with 9 bases aligning to TRBD2. Germline V gives CDR1 MDHEN, CDR2 SYDVKM. The CDR3 totals 17 residues. Unmatched junction bases numbered 9, after V lost 4 bases and J lost 3 bases. The CDR3 is CASSSPVIAGDTGELFF. In DNA form, the CDR3 reads TGTGCCAGCAGTTCCCCCGTGATAGCGGGAGACACCGGGGAGCTGTTTTTT. The entire variable domain, with the rest obtained from reference TRBV28 and TRBJ2-2, is as follows: DVKVTQSSRYLVKRTGEKVFLECVQDMDHENMFWYRQDPGLGLRLIYFSYDVKMKEKGDIPEGYSVSREKKERFSLILESASTNQTSMYLCASSSPVIAGDTGELFFGEGSRLTVL.

This rearrangement joins TRBV7-9 to TRBJ1-1, with a possible D match to TRBD1 (6 bases). Trimming shortened V by 4 bases and J by 3 bases, and 15 bases separated the two germline ends. The CDR3 is made up of 15 amino acids. Germline V gene lookup returns CDR1 SEHNR and CDR2 FQNEAQ (reference sequence). CDR3 protein: CASSSGDQGYTEAFF. The CDR3, as DNA: TGTGCCAGCAGCTCAGGGGACCAGGGGTACACTGAAGCTTTCTTT.

The chain couples TRBV2 to TRBJ2-1, with 9 bases matching TRBD1. The V gene end was trimmed by 10 bases and the J gene end by 8 bases; junction bases not matched to a gene: 9. CDR1 and CDR2 (germline): SNHLY, FYNNEI. The CDR3 runs 13 residues. CDR3 sequence reads: CATRQGVRDEQFF. The CDR3 nucleotides are TGTGCCACAAGACAGGGGGTTCGGGATGAGCAGTTCTTC.

Comments on this clone: One end of the junction fails to match germline, which may point to a read error. V is TRBV6-5 and J is TRBJ1-1; 8 positions agree with TRBD1. CDR3 length: 13 amino acids. Germline V lookup: CDR1 MNHEY, CDR2 SVGAGI. CDR3 nucleotides: TGTGCCAGCAGCCCCGGACAGGGACAGGTGCATGTCTTT. Translated: CASSPGQGQVHVF.

This chain links TRBV27 with TRBJ1-4; D is perhaps TRBD1 (5 bases). CDR1 MNHEY and CDR2 SMNVEV come from the germline V gene (reference sequence). This CDR3 contains 15 residues. V shed 0 bases and J shed 6 bases, with 11 bases lying between them. The CDR3 DNA reads TGTGCCAGCAGTTTATCGTGGGGAGGGGATGAAAAACTGTTTTTT. It is translated as CASSLSWGGDEKLFF.

The V gene is TRBV19, the J gene TRBJ2-2; 8 bases line up with TRBD1. Germline lookup yields CDR1 LNHDA and CDR2 SQIVND (reference sequence). The CDR3 runs 13 residues. V shed 8 bases and J 4 bases; nucleotides not matched to a gene: 3. The CDR3 DNA follows: TGTGCCAGTTGGACAGGGAGCACCGGGGAGCTGTTTTTT. Translated, it gives CASWTGSTGELFF.

The chain couples TRBV9 to TRBJ2-5; weak D call: TRBD2 (6 bases). V was pared by 4 bases and J by 4 bases, with 14 bases between. Germline V lookup: CDR1 SGDLS, CDR2 YYNGEE. The CDR3 covers 14 residues. The CDR3, as DNA: TGTGCCAGCAGCCTATCGGACTACCCAGAGACCCAGTACTTC. As protein: CASSLSDYPETQYF.

This chain connects TRBV29-1 to TRBJ2-2; tentatively, D is TRBD2 (5 bases). This CDR3 comprises 13 residues. Trimming pared 7 bases from V and 5 bases from J, leaving 14 bases between. The germline V gene encodes CDR1 SQVTM and CDR2 ANQGSEA. The DNA for the CDR3 is TGCAGCGCTTTCCCGGGGTTAACCGGGGAGCTGTTTTTT. It codes for CSAFPGLTGELFF.

This chain connects TRBV7-9 to TRBJ2-1, with 7 bases aligning to TRBD2. The CDR3 totals 14 residues. Germline assignment: CDR1 SEHNR and CDR2 FQNEAQ (reference sequence). J was trimmed by 4 bases and V by 6 bases; bases with no gene match: 6. CDR3 amino acids: CASSFGTTYNEQFF. The DNA for the CDR3 is TGTGCCAGCAGTTTCGGGACTACATACAATGAGCAGTTCTTC.

The chain has TRBV5-6 and TRBJ1-1; D is unresolved. The V end lost 0 bases, the J end lost 0 bases, and 9 bases lay between the germline ends. Germline V gene sequence: CDR1 SGHDT, CDR2 YYEEEE. The length of the CDR3 is 15 residues. The CDR3 protein is CASSLENTLNTEAFF. CDR3 nucleotide sequence: TGTGCCAGCAGCTTGGAAAACACCCTGAACACTGAAGCTTTCTTT.

The gene calls are TRBV9 and TRBJ1-2, with 8 bases matching TRBD1. The CDR3 loop spans 14 amino acids. The V gene's germline CDR1 is SGDLS and CDR2 YYNGEE. V shed 3 bases and J 0 bases; nucleotides not matched to a gene: 1. The CDR3 spells CASSAGQANYGYTF. The CDR3, as DNA: TGTGCCAGCAGCGCGGGACAGGCTAACTATGGCTACACCTTC.

The rearrangement joins TRBV7-9 to TRBJ2-2; the D gene is possibly TRBD2 (6 bases). V shed 0 bases and J shed 4 bases, with 9 bases lying between them. Germline assignment: CDR1 SEHNR and CDR2 FQNEAQ (reference sequence). The length of the CDR3 is 15 residues. Written as DNA, the CDR3 is TGTGCCAGCAGCTTAGCCGGGAGTGGCACCGGGGAGCTGTTTTTT. Protein sequence: CASSLAGSGTGELFF.

The count of this clone is one. The chain joins TRBV4-1 to TRBJ2-2, with a tentative D call TRBD1 (5 bases). Germline CDR1 is MGHRA and CDR2 is YSYEKL. This CDR3 spans 15 amino acids. The V and J ends lost 2 bases and 6 bases respectively, with 13 bases between them. CDR3 loop: CASSQRAGLAGELFF. The CDR3 DNA sequence: TGCGCCAGCAGCCAAAGAGCAGGGCTAGCCGGGGAGCTGTTTTTT.

This chain joins TRBV27 and TRBJ2-1; 9 bases agree with TRBD1. From germline, CDR1 is MNHEY and CDR2 SMNVEV (reference sequence). J was trimmed by 4 bases and V by 2 bases; bases with no gene match: 6. This CDR3 spans 16 amino acids. CDR3 in DNA: TGTGCCAGCAGTTTACCGGGACAGGGTCTTTACAATGAGCAGTTCTTC. Amino acids: CASSLPGQGLYNEQFF.

The J gene is TRBJ1-2, the V gene TRBV13; D perhaps matches TRBD1 (6 bases). Trimming removed 4 bases from V and 7 bases from J, with 13 bases in between. From germline, CDR1 is PRHDT and CDR2 FYEKMQ (reference sequence). The CDR3 sequence is 13 residues long. The CDR3 protein is CASSSRTGAGYTF. The CDR3 DNA is TGTGCCAGCAGCTCCCGGACGGGGGCTGGCTACACCTTC.

V and J are TRBV4-3 and TRBJ2-7; 7 nucleotides align to TRBD1. With V trimmed by 0 bases and J by 3 bases, 11 bases remained unmatched. The CDR3 loop spans 17 amino acids. Per the germline V gene, CDR1 is LGHNA and CDR2 is YSLEER. The CDR3 region is CASSQDDTGTEYYEQYF. The CDR3, as DNA: TGCGCCAGCAGCCAAGACGATACCGGGACAGAGTACTACGAGCAGTACTTC.

This clone has a single count. The J gene is TRBJ2-3, the V gene TRBV5-4; 12 bases match TRBD2. This CDR3 is built from 16 residues. Germline-derived CDR1 and CDR2 are SGHNT and YYREEE (reference sequence). Trimming took 1 base from V and 6 from J; bases not matched to a gene: 6. The CDR3 loop is CASSLMTSGRKDTQYF. As DNA, the CDR3 is TGTGCCAGCAGCTTGATGACTAGCGGGAGAAAGGATACGCAGTATTTT.